The T cell receptor (beta chain) under discussion was sequenced for a study of technical replicates of blood from a handful of donors. This CDR3 is built from 16 residues. The germline V gene has CDR1 MNHNS and CDR2 SASEGT. The ends lost 0 bases at V and 4 bases at J; junction bases unmatched: 5. The assay was immunoSEQ multiplex PCR, and TCRdb's table has in-frame clones only and misses some. The sample records some 91,000 clones, approximately 96% being singletons. Sequenced material: T cells isolated from PBMCs. This sequence was found in a human donor in good health. This chain joins TRBV6-1 and TRBJ1-3; the match to TRBD1 covers 8 bases. Written as DNA, the CDR3 is TGTGCCAGCAGTGAAGCTTCACAGGGGGTCGGAAACACCATATATTTT. This codes for CASSEASQGVGNTIYF.